This T cell receptor beta chain is from a study of T cells in Graves' hyperthyroidism and ophthalmopathy. Overall study context: Peripheral blood was obtained at initial diagnosis, preceding any treatment.

RNA transcripts were the template for amplifying TCR beta CDR3 regions. HTBI primers drove first-round RT-PCR of the TCR CDR3. TCRdb used MiXCR to reprocess the multiplex PCR reads, holding one entry per CDR3 protein. The top ten hold 10% of the sample, which has 650,000 to 750,000 distinct CDR3 sequences, 12% to 15% seen once. Study observations and caveats: Researchers report that a 13 V-J model separated ophthalmopathy from stable hyperthyroidism.

This clonotype has just a few counts. Antigen: not known. One end of the junction is discordant with germline, which a read error may explain. An approximately 10 ml volume of fresh peripheral blood provided the PBMCs. In germline, CDR1 is KGHDR, CDR2 SFDVKD. The CDR3 covers 16 residues. The clonotype originates from a woman aged 18-29 years with Graves' hyperthyroidism. Sequencing was performed on blood. The chain links TRBV24-1 to TRBJ2-1, with a tentative D call TRBD1 (5 bases). Here the CDR3 DNA reads TGTGCCGCCAGTGATCTTAAACCGACCCAGGGTAGGAAGCAGTTCTTC. The encoded protein is CAASDLKPTQGRKQFF.